This T cell receptor (beta chain) was identified in a study of regulatory T cells in long-lasting Graves disease. Study in general: Under 3 months of antithyroid drugs had been taken by newly diagnosed Graves' patients. Findings and caveats of the study: Samples came from peripheral blood alone, without thyroid tissue. A greater number of public clonotypes (about 3,000) was shared by persistent patients than by new patients (about 890).

Time point of the sample: newly diagnosed GD, antithyroid drugs for less than 3 months. Making the TCR library involved RNA that had been extracted from PBMCs. Libraries of TCR beta came from iRepertoire HTBI primers plus Arm-PCR of CDR3 regions. MiXCR, applied by TCRdb to the multiplex PCR reads, yields one record per CDR3 protein. The table has fewer than 650,000 distinct CDR3 sequences, about 16% seen once. This clonotype was seen ten or more times. Antigen specificity is unknown. A further study also used this sample, focusing on T cells in Graves' hyperthyroidism and ophthalmopathy. This second report adds: Ophthalmopathy onset followed model prediction by a median approximately seven months.

Sample: peripheral blood mononuclear cells (PBMCs), taken at new diagnosis, from a patient treated with antithyroid drugs. This clonotype was obtained from a man between 18 and 29 years old with Graves disease.

CDR3 coding DNA: TGTGCCAGCAGAGTAGAGACCCAGTACTTC. It encodes CASRVETQYF. The chain has TRBV2 and TRBJ2-5; D uncertain. The length of the CDR3 is 10 residues. Per the germline V gene, CDR1 is SNHLY and CDR2 is FYNNEI. Trimming pared 6 bases from V and 4 bases from J, leaving 3 bases between.